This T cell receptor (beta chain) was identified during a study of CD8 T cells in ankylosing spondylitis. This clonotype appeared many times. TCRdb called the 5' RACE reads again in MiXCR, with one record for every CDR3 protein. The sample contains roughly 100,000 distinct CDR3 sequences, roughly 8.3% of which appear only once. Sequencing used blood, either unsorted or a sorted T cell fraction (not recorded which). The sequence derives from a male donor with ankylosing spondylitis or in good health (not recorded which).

This CDR3 reads CASSWGAYSSYNEQFF. In DNA, the CDR3 is TGTGCCAGCAGCTGGGGGGCTTATTCCTCCTACAATGAGCAGTTCTTC. This rearrangement joins TRBV7-2 to TRBJ2-1; D is possibly TRBD1 or TRBD2 (6 bases each). The V end was cut by 4 bases, the J end by 0 bases, with 13 bases between. Germline CDR1 and CDR2: SGHTA and FQGNSA. The length of the CDR3 is 16 residues.